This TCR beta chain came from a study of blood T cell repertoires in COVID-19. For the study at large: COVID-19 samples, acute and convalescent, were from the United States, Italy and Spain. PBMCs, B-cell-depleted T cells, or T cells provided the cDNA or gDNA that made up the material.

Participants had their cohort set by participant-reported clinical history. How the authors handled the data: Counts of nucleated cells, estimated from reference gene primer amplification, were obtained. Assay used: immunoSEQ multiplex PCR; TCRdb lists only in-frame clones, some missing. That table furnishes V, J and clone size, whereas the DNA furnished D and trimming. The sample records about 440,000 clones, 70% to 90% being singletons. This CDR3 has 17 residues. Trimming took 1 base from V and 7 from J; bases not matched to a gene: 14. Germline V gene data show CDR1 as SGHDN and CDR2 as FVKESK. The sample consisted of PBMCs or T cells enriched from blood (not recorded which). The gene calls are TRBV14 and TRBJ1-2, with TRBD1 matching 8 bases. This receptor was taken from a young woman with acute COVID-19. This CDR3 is CASSQVGAFSGGGGYTF. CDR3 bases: TGTGCCAGCAGCCAAGTTGGTGCTTTCTCAGGGGGCGGTGGCTACACCTTC.